This paragraph reports one T cell receptor beta chain. The data were obtained in a study of control samples from healthy donors and cancer patients. The data were produced by immunoSEQ multiplex PCR, yet TCRdb's version contains in-frame clones alone and is incomplete. The table lists approximately 150,000 clones, 80% to 90% of them singletons, with about 1.7% in the top ten. Germline V gene data show CDR1 as LNHNV and CDR2 as YYDKDF (reference sequence). This CDR3 is 15 amino acids long. The V segment lost 0 bases and the J segment 6 bases; nucleotides outside the gene matches: 7. This receptor was obtained from a man aged 18 to 30 in good health. What was sequenced was blood. This chain joins TRBV15 and TRBJ2-7; 8 bases are a match to TRBD1. The CDR3: CATSRDGTGIGEQYF. The CDR3 region has the DNA TGTGCCACCAGCAGAGATGGGACAGGTATCGGCGAGCAGTACTTC. The full variable domain, completed using reference TRBV15 and TRBJ2-7, is DAMVIQNPRYQVTQFGKPVTLSCSQTLNHNVMYWYQQKSSQAPKLLFHYYDKDFNNEADTPDNFQSRRPNTSFCFLDIRSPGLGDTAMYLCATSRDGTGIGEQYFGPGTRLTVT.